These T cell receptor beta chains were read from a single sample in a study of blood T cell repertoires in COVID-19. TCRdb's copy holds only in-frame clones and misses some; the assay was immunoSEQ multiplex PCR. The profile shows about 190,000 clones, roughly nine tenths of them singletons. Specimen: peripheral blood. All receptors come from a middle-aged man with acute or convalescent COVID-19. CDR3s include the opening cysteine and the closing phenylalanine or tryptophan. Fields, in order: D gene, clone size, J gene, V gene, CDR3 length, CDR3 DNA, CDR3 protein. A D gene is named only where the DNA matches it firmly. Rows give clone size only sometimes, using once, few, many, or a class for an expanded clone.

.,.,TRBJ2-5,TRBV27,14,TGTGCCAGCAGCCCCCGCAGGGTACAAGAGACCCAGTACTTC,CASSPRRVQETQYF
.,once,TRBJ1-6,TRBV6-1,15,TGTGCCAGCAGTGAACTCAGGGAAAGAAATTCACCCCTCCACTTT,CASSELRERNSPLHF
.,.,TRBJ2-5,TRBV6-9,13,TGTGCCAGCAGTCCTCCCAGGGGTGAGACCCAGTACTTC,CASSPPRGETQYF
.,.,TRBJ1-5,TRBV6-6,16,TGTGCCAGCAGTTACACCCGACAGAATTTCAATCAGCCCCAGCATTTT,CASSYTRQNFNQPQHF
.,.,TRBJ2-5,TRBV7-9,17,TGTGCCAGCAGCTTACCGTGGGCAGGGGAGTTCCAAGAGACCCAGTACTTC,CASSLPWAGEFQETQYF
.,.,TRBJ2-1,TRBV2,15,TGTGCCAGCAGTGATTCTGGCAGCTCCTACAATGAGCAGTTCTTC,CASSDSGSSYNEQFF
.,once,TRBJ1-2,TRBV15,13,TGTGCCACCAGCGTCCACAGGGAGATTGGCTACACCTTC,CATSVHREIGYTF
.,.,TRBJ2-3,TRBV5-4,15,TGTGCCAGCAGCCCACCGGGAAGTGTTGGAGATACGCAGTATTTT,CASSPPGSVGDTQYF
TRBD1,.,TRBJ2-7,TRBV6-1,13,TGTGCCAGCAGTGAAGGACAGGGAAACGAGCAGTACTTC,CASSEGQGNEQYF
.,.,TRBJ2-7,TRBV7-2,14,TGTGCCAGCAGCTTAGTCGGACACCACTACGAGCAGTACTTC,CASSLVGHHYEQYF
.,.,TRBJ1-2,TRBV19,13,TGTGCCAGTAGAGGGGTAAAGGTCCACGGCTACACCTTC,CASRGVKVHGYTF
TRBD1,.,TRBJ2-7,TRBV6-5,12,TGTGCCAGCAGTAGTACAGGGGTTGAGCAGTACTTC,CASSSTGVEQYF
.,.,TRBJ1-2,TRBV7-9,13,TGTGCCAGCAGCTTAGATCAGGATGGAGGCTACACCTTC,CASSLDQDGGYTF
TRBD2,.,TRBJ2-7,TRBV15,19,TGTGCCACCAGCAGACCCGGGAAAGGGACTAGCGGGGGGGCCTACGAGCAGTACTTC,CATSRPGKGTSGGAYEQYF
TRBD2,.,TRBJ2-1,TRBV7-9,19,TGTGCCAGCAGCTTAGAGGGGCGGACTAGCGGGGGGACTAGGGTTACCCAGTTCTTC,CASSLEGRTSGGTRVTQFF
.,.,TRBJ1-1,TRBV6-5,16,TGTGCCAGCAGTTACTCGAACGCGGGAATGAACACTGAAGCTTTCTTT,CASSYSNAGMNTEAFF
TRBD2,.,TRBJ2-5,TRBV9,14,TGTGCCAGCAGCGCCCGGACTAGCTGGGAGACCCAGTACTTC,CASSARTSWETQYF
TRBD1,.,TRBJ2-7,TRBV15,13,TGTGCCACCTCACGGACACTAACAGGGGGGCAGTACTTC,CATSRTLTGGQYF
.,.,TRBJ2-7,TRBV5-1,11,TGCGCCAGCAGCTTTGAGTCGGAGCAGTACTTC,CASSFESEQYF
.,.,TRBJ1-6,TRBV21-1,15,TGTGCCAGCAGCAAAGTGGACAGGCCTAGTTCACCCCTCCACTTT,CASSKVDRPSSPLHF
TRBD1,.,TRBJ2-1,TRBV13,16,TGTGCCAGCAGCTCCACCGGGACAGGGTCCTACAATGAGCAGTTCTTC,CASSSTGTGSYNEQFF
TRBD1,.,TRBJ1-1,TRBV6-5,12,TGTGCCAGCAGCAGGACAGGGTCTGAAGCTTTCTTT,CASSRTGSEAFF
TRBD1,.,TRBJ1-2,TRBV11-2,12,TGTGCCAGCAGCAACAATGCGGCCGGGACAGGCTTC,CASSNNAAGTGF
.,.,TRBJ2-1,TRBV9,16,TGTGCCAGCAGCGTAGCTGGGCGGGGCTCCTACAATGAGCAGTTCTTC,CASSVAGRGSYNEQFF
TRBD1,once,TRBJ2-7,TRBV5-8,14,TGTGCCAGCAACGACAGGGGAGGATCCTACGAGCAGTACTTC,CASNDRGGSYEQYF
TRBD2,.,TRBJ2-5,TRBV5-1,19,TGCGCCAGCAGCTTTAGTCCCGGGACTAGCGGGGGGGCCGGTGAGACCCAGTACTTC,CASSFSPGTSGGAGETQYF
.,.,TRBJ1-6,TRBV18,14,TGTGCCAGCTCTTTAGGGGAAGGGAATTCACCCCTCCACTTT,CASSLGEGNSPLHF
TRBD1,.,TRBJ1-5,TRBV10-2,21,TGCGCCAGCAGTGAAAGGGCGGTGGGGACAGCTTTTTCTCCCTTCAATCAGCCCCAGCATTTT,CASSERAVGTAFSPFNQPQHF
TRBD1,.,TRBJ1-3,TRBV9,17,TGTGCCAGCAGCGTAGTGGGACAGGGACTCTCTGGAAACACCATATATTTT,CASSVVGQGLSGNTIYF
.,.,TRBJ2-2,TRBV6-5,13,TGTGCCAGCAGCCTACCCTCCCCCGGGGAGCTGTTTTTT,CASSLPSPGELFF
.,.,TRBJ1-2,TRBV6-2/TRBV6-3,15,TGTGCCAGCAGCCTTCGACAGGTAGCTAACTATGGCTACACCTTC,CASSLRQVANYGYTF
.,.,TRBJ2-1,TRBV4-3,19,TGCGCCAGCAGCCAAGATATTCGGGACGGGGGGCCATTAGGTGATGAGCAGTTCTTC,CASSQDIRDGGPLGDEQFF
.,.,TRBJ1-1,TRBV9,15,TGTGCCAGCAGCGTAGACGACGGGAGGGACACTGAAGCTTTCTTT,CASSVDDGRDTEAFF